This TCR beta chain was recovered during a study of blood T cells in healthy people across ages. This clonotype has only a few counts. The CDR3 runs to 17 residues. V shed 6 bases and J 0 bases; nucleotides not matched to a gene: 9. In germline, CDR1 is MNHEY, CDR2 SVGEGT. Next came a second PCR, run for about 6 to 11 cycles, which used a sample-barcoded 5' primer along with a J-beta primer mix. TCRdb fed the 5' RACE reads into MiXCR, producing one record per CDR3 protein. The sample has 650,000 to 800,000 distinct CDR3 sequences, roughly 44% seen once; the top ten hold approximately 20%. This TCR was recovered from a man aged 55 to 70 in good health. V gene TRBV6-2 or TRBV6-3 combines with J gene TRBJ2-5; 11 bases are shared with TRBD2. Sequenced material: blood. The chain's CDR3 is CASRRLAGGQYQETQYF. The DNA for the CDR3 is TGTGCCAGCAGGCGTCTAGCGGGGGGACAATACCAAGAGACCCAGTACTTC.